The present T cell receptor (beta chain) was sequenced within a study of Ad26.COV2.S vaccination and SARS-CoV-2 variants. Germline-derived CDR1 and CDR2 are MNHEY and SVGEGT. The length of the CDR3 is 13 residues. Trimming at V came to 6 bases and at J to 9 bases, leaving 8 bases not matched to a gene. The protocol was immunoSEQ multiplex PCR, while the TCRdb copy is restricted to in-frame clones and leaves out a portion. Altogether a few hundred thousand clones are present, more than 75% being singletons, with the ten largest covering 3.6%. The treatment denotes: some 20 received Ad26.COV2.S at low or high dose, single or two shots; several received placebo; per-sample allocation not given. Collection of samples fell on day 63 after the first vaccine or placebo injection.

Sequencing was performed on peripheral blood, taken in a trial of Ad26.COV2.S vaccine versus placebo. The V gene is TRBV6-2 or TRBV6-3, the J gene TRBJ2-1, with 7 bases fitting TRBD1. The source is a person aged 18-60 years who received the Ad26.COV2.S COVID-19 vaccine or a placebo. The CDR3: CASRPTAGGEQFF. The CDR3 DNA sequence: TGTGCCAGCAGACCTACCGCAGGGGGTGAGCAGTTCTTC.